The entry that follows covers one T cell receptor beta chain sequence. The antigen is not known. V was trimmed by 0 bases and J by 4 bases, leaving 8 bases between them. The CDR3 contains 14 residues. Germline V lookup: CDR1 SGDLS, CDR2 YYNGEE. The entry originates in a study of T-cell memory formation after mild COVID-19. Study conclusions and caveats: The second-wave clones peaking on day 37 were not confirmed as SARS-CoV-2-specific.

TCRdb itself ran the 5' RACE reads through MiXCR, one entry per CDR3 protein. This sample yields around 320,000 distinct CDR3 sequences, of which 28% are seen a single time; about 14% belongs to the top ten. The chain joins TRBV9 to TRBJ2-1, with D unclear. Sequenced input: PBMCs or a T cell subset sorted from them (not recorded which). This TCR derives from an adult woman who had mild COVID-19 (a few samples of this study predate the infection). Cell type and time point are not known. The CDR3 spells CASSVGDPYNEQFF. Here the CDR3 DNA reads TGTGCCAGCAGCGTAGGGGATCCGTACAATGAGCAGTTCTTC.